The next 27 T cell receptor beta chains were all read from a single sample in a study of graft-versus-host responses after intestinal transplantation. For these receptors, no antigen is known. Profiling relied on immunoSEQ multiplex PCR, and the TCRdb table lists in-frame clones only, not all of them. The sample has about 36,000 clones, roughly 94% seen once. The source material was unstimulated CD4+ T cells sorted from spleen or lymph node cells, sampled before transplant. These receptors were collected from a human donor who was the organ donor for an intestinal transplant.

The chain combines TRBV7-9 with TRBJ1-2; possibly TRBD1 for D (5 bases). There are 14 residues in the CDR3. V was shortened by 4 bases and J by 6 bases, with 15 bases between the two germline ends. The V gene's germline CDR1 is SEHNR and CDR2 FQNEAQ (reference sequence). CDR3 nucleotide sequence: TGTGCCAGCAGCTCCCCAGGGCAGGGCGATGGCTACACCTTC. Amino acids: CASSSPGQGDGYTF.

The gene calls are TRBV5-6 and TRBJ2-5; D ambiguous. The CDR3 has 13 amino acids. V gave up 0 bases and J gave up 0 bases, with 3 bases separating them. The germline CDR1 and CDR2 sequences are SGHDT and YYEEEE. CDR3 loop: CASSLGDQETQYF. The CDR3 region has the DNA TGTGCCAGCAGCTTGGGGGACCAAGAGACCCAGTACTTC.

The chain links TRBV11-2 to TRBJ2-1, with 12 bases fitting TRBD2. Germline CDR1 SGHAT, CDR2 FQNNGV. Trimming at V came to 5 bases and at J to 2 bases, leaving 4 bases not matched to a gene. The CDR3 length is 16 residues. CDR3 nucleotide sequence: TGTGCCAGCAGCCAAAGACTAGCGGGGGCCTACAATGAGCAGTTCTTC. Translating gives CASSQRLAGAYNEQFF. Full variable domain (remainder filled in from reference TRBV11-2 and TRBJ2-1): EAGVAQSPRYKIIEKRQSVAFWCNPISGHATLYWYQQILGQGPKLLIQFQNNGVVDDSQLPKDRFSAERLKGVDSTLKIQPAKLEDSAVYLCASSQRLAGAYNEQFFGPGTRLTVL.

The chain combines TRBV5-1 with TRBJ1-4, with D perhaps matching TRBD1 (5 bases). This CDR3 is built from 15 residues. V was cut by 4 bases and J by 0 bases, with 10 bases left in between. Germline assignment: CDR1 SGHRS and CDR2 YFSETQ. As DNA, the CDR3 is TGCGCCAGCAGCGGGACGGTTGCAACTAATGAAAAACTGTTTTTT. This gives the protein CASSGTVATNEKLFF.

V is TRBV30 and J is TRBJ1-4; D not certain. The germline V and J ends were trimmed by 0 bases and 3 bases, with 5 bases remaining between them. The CDR3 has 13 residues. Germline CDR1 and CDR2: GTSNPN and SVGIG (reference sequence). The CDR3 DNA follows: TGTGCCTGGAGTGTACTGGCTAATGAAAAACTGTTTTTT. Amino acid sequence: CAWSVLANEKLFF.

The V and J genes are TRBV19 and TRBJ2-3, with 11 bases aligning to TRBD2. V dropped 9 bases and J dropped 2; count of bases not matched to a gene: 4. Germline V gene lookup returns CDR1 LNHDA and CDR2 SQIVND (reference sequence). This CDR3 has 14 residues. For the CDR3, the DNA is TGTGCCAGCACTAGCGGGGGTTTCACAGATACGCAGTATTTT. This codes for CASTSGGFTDTQYF.

This chain uses TRBV2 with TRBJ1-1, with unresolved D. The CDR3 is 13 amino acids. Germline lookup yields CDR1 SNHLY and CDR2 FYNNEI. V was trimmed by 6 bases and J by 2 bases, leaving 10 bases between them. CDR3 DNA: TGTGCCAGCAGCCTCGAGACTAACACTGAAGCTTTCTTT. Protein product: CASSLETNTEAFF.

The CDR3 spells CASSPLGHLAEAFF. The CDR3 DNA sequence: TGTGCCAGCAGCCCCCTAGGACACTTGGCTGAAGCTTTCTTT. The rearrangement joins TRBV14 to TRBJ1-1; maybe TRBD1 (5 bases). This CDR3 is built from 14 residues. V lost 4 bases and J 6 bases, leaving 15 bases between the germline ends. The germline CDR1 and CDR2 sequences are SGHDN and FVKESK.

This chain uses TRBV10-3 with TRBJ2-1; 8 nucleotides agree with TRBD2. With V trimmed by 2 bases and J by 8 bases, 14 bases remained unmatched. Germline V gives CDR1 ENHRY, CDR2 SYGVKD. This CDR3 has 17 residues. The CDR3 loop is CAISEGRLVRGEDEQFF. Here the CDR3 DNA reads TGTGCCATCAGTGAGGGGCGACTAGTGCGGGGGGAAGATGAGCAGTTCTTC.

The chain employs TRBV11-2 and TRBJ2-1; TRBD2 matches at 9 bases. This CDR3 spans 16 amino acids. V shed 3 bases, J shed 4 bases, and the junction held 7 bases outside the gene matches. The germline CDR1 and CDR2 sequences are SGHAT and FQNNGV. This CDR3 is CASSFVAGGNYNEQFF. DNA of the CDR3: TGTGCCAGCAGCTTCGTCGCGGGGGGGAATTACAATGAGCAGTTCTTC.

The chain employs TRBV5-1 and TRBJ1-2; possibly TRBD1 for D (5 bases). CDR3 length equals 16 residues. The ends were cut back, 0 bases at V and 6 bases at J, with 18 bases in the middle. CDR1 is SGHRS, CDR2 YFSETQ, per germline. The CDR3 is CASSLEAGSSYNGYTF. Written as DNA, the CDR3 is TGCGCCAGCAGCTTGGAAGCAGGGTCCTCCTATAATGGCTACACCTTC. Drawing the rest from reference TRBV5-1 and TRBJ1-2, the complete variable domain is KAGVTQTPRYLIKTRGQQVTLSCSPISGHRSVSWYQQTPGQGLQFLFEYFSETQRNKGNFPGRFSGRQFSNSRSEMNVSTLELGDSALYLCASSLEAGSSYNGYTFGSGTRLTVV.

The DNA of the CDR3 is TGTGCCAGCAGCTTATACCCGGACTTTCAAGAGACCCAGTACTTC. It specifies CASSLYPDFQETQYF. The chain recombines TRBV9 with TRBJ2-5, with D possibly TRBD2 on 5 matching bases. Germline CDR1 is SGDLS and CDR2 is YYNGEE. The ends were cut back, 4 bases at V and 2 bases at J, with 15 bases in the middle. This CDR3 comprises 15 residues.

This rearrangement joins TRBV19 to TRBJ2-3; 14 bases map to TRBD2. The germline V gene has CDR1 LNHDA and CDR2 SQIVND (reference sequence). This CDR3 spans 18 amino acids. The ends lost 6 bases at V and 4 bases at J; junction bases unmatched: 12. CDR3 region: CASSGRGLAGVRADTQYF. The CDR3 coding sequence is TGTGCCAGTAGCGGGAGGGGACTAGCGGGGGTAAGGGCAGATACGCAGTATTTT. Drawing the rest from reference TRBV19 and TRBJ2-3, the complete variable domain is DGGITQSPKYLFRKEGQNVTLSCEQNLNHDAMYWYRQDPGQGLRLIYYSQIVNDFQKGDIAEGYSVSREKKESFPLTVTSAQKNPTAFYLCASSGRGLAGVRADTQYFGPGTRLTVL.

A few counts support this clone. The rearrangement uses TRBV4-3 and TRBJ1-6; D not resolved. This CDR3 contains 15 residues. Germline assignment: CDR1 LGHNA and CDR2 YSLEER. V lost 0 bases, J lost 7 bases, and 10 bases lay in between. The CDR3 loop is CASSQDFRWNSPLHF. CDR3 DNA sequence: TGCGCCAGCAGCCAAGATTTTCGGTGGAATTCACCCCTCCACTTT.

This clone was picked up one time. The V gene is TRBV5-8, the J gene TRBJ1-1, with D perhaps TRBD1 (5 bases). Trimming took off 4 bases at V and 14 bases at J, with 6 bases between the two ends. The CDR3 contains 8 residues. Germline V gives CDR1 SGHTS, CDR2 YDEGEE. The CDR3 region is CASSRGFF. DNA of the CDR3: TGTGCCAGCAGCCGGGGCTTCTTT.

The chain links TRBV6-1 to TRBJ1-2; a weak D match, TRBD1 (5 bases). The germline gives CDR1 MNHNS, CDR2 SASEGT. This CDR3 is 14 amino acids long. V lost 0 bases and J lost 2, with 7 bases in between. The CDR3 loop reads CASSEAWGNYGYTF. CDR3 DNA sequence: TGTGCCAGCAGTGAAGCCTGGGGCAACTATGGCTACACCTTC.

The chain is built from TRBV2 and TRBJ1-3, with D unresolved. This CDR3 has 14 amino acids. With 7 bases removed from V and 0 bases from J, the gap between germline ends came to 10 bases. Germline V lookup: CDR1 SNHLY, CDR2 FYNNEI. CDR3 amino acids: CASTPGFSGNTIYF. The CDR3 nucleotides are TGTGCCAGCACCCCGGGTTTCTCTGGAAACACCATATATTTT.

The gene calls are TRBV7-3 and TRBJ2-3, with TRBD2 matching over 11 bases. In germline, CDR1 is SGHTA, CDR2 FQGTGA. V was pared by 5 bases and J by 0 bases, with 16 bases of the junction left unmatched. The CDR3 is made up of 20 amino acids. For the CDR3, the DNA is TGTGCCAGCAGCCACCCCCCTGAGTTAGCGGGGGGGCGAAGCACAGATACGCAGTATTTT. This sequence encodes CASSHPPELAGGRSTDTQYF.

This chain joins TRBV14 and TRBJ2-1; 10 bases fit TRBD1. Germline lookup yields CDR1 SGHDN and CDR2 FVKESK. This CDR3 has 16 amino acids. The junction had 4 bases not matched to a gene; V was cut back by 3 bases and J by 2 bases. CDR3 amino acids: CASSQGQGRPYNEQFF. CDR3 coding DNA: TGTGCCAGCAGCCAGGGACAGGGGCGCCCCTACAATGAGCAGTTCTTC.

The CDR3 DNA sequence: TGTGCCAGCAGTTTGTCCTTCTTTCACAATGAGCAGTTCTTC. It translates to CASSLSFFHNEQFF. The rearrangement joins TRBV27 to TRBJ2-1, with no clear D. V was trimmed by 3 bases and J by 5 bases, leaving 11 bases between them. The germline V gene has CDR1 MNHEY and CDR2 SMNVEV (reference sequence). The CDR3 length is 14 residues.

The chain recombines TRBV29-1 with TRBJ1-2; 8 positions match TRBD1. CDR3 size: 12 residues. The germline gives CDR1 SQVTM, CDR2 ANQGSEA. The V gene end was trimmed by 5 bases and the J gene end by 8 bases; junction bases not matched to a gene: 7. This chain's CDR3 is CSVFGQGGGYTF. In DNA, the CDR3 is TGCAGCGTTTTCGGACAGGGCGGGGGCTACACCTTC. Looking up the rest from reference TRBV29-1 and TRBJ1-2 gives the full variable domain: SAVISQKPSRDICQRGTSLTIQCQVDSQVTMMFWYRQQPGQSLTLIATANQGSEATYESGFVIDKFPISRPNLTFSTLTVSNMSPEDSSIYLCSVFGQGGGYTFGSGTRLTVV.

This rearrangement joins TRBV9 to TRBJ2-1; D may be TRBD2 (7 bases). This CDR3 contains 15 residues. V shed 1 base and J shed 6 bases, with 14 bases lying between them. Looked up from germline, CDR1 is SGDLS and CDR2 is YYNGEE. In DNA, the CDR3 is TGTGCCAGCAGCGTATCGGGCGGGGGCCTCAATGAGCAGTTCTTC. Translating it yields CASSVSGGGLNEQFF.

J is TRBJ1-2 and V is TRBV28; D unclear. The CDR3 runs 14 residues. V lost 7 bases to trimming and J lost 11 bases, with 23 bases between them. Germline loops: CDR1 MDHEN, CDR2 SYDVKM. CDR3 residues: CASTPGSGQIGYTF. The CDR3 DNA reads TGTGCCAGCACCCCGGGTAGCGGGCAGATAGGTTACACCTTC.

V usage is TRBV7-8 and J usage is TRBJ1-6; 10 bases match TRBD1. Trimming cost V 5 bases and J 9 bases; bases outside gene matches: 7. The length of the CDR3 is 15 residues. Germline CDR1 reads SGHVS; CDR2 reads FQNEAQ. The CDR3 DNA reads TGTGCCAGCAGCGGGGACAGGGGTATAGGTTCACCCCTCCACTTT. This sequence encodes CASSGDRGIGSPLHF.

This clone appeared once. The genes are TRBV18 and TRBJ2-5, with TRBD1 as a possible D gene (5 bases). With 2 bases removed from V and 5 bases from J, the gap between germline ends came to 15 bases. The CDR3 loop spans 15 amino acids. Looked up from germline, CDR1 is KGHSH and CDR2 is LQKENI. CDR3 region: CASSPYAGLTETQYF. DNA of the CDR3: TGTGCCAGCTCACCATACGCAGGGTTGACGGAGACCCAGTACTTC.

The gene calls are TRBV10-3 and TRBJ1-1; the match to TRBD1 covers 8 bases. The germline gives CDR1 ENHRY, CDR2 SYGVKD. This CDR3 contains 14 residues. The junction had 11 bases not matched to a gene; V was cut back by 7 bases and J by 7 bases. The CDR3 nucleotides are TGTGCCATCATGAGGGGGCAGGGGGCTAATGAAGCTTTCTTT. Protein product: CAIMRGQGANEAFF.

The chain carries TRBV19 and TRBJ2-1; D call uncertain. V lost 3 bases and J lost 4, with 19 bases in between. The CDR3 extends over 17 amino acids. Germline loops: CDR1 LNHDA, CDR2 SQIVND (reference sequence). CDR3: CASSIRNEFTEYNEQFF. The CDR3 coding sequence is TGTGCCAGTAGTATTAGAAACGAGTTTACGGAATACAATGAGCAGTTCTTC.